These 26 T cell receptor beta chains originate from one sample sequenced in a study of blood T cell repertoires in COVID-19. Clones were sequenced by immunoSEQ multiplex PCR, and TCRdb holds only the in-frame ones, with some missing. The sample records under 300,000 clones, roughly nine tenths being singletons. The sequenced material came from PBMCs or T cells enriched from blood (not recorded which). These receptors were taken from a human donor in a cohort exposed to, infected with or recovered from COVID-19 (not recorded which). The donor label of this sample is uncertain.

The V and J genes are TRBV30 and TRBJ1-1; no firm D call. The CDR3 extends over 14 amino acids. CDR1 is GTSNPN, CDR2 SVGIG, per germline (reference sequence). The V end lost 3 bases, the J end lost 1 base, and 12 bases lay between the germline ends. CDR3 sequence reads: CAWRMGQKNTEAFF. DNA for the CDR3: TGTGCCTGGAGAATGGGCCAGAAGAACACTGAAGCTTTCTTT.

The chain has TRBV2 and TRBJ1-1; D might be TRBD1 (5 bases). V lost 8 bases and J lost 4, with 11 bases in between. CDR1 and CDR2 (germline): SNHLY, FYNNEI. The CDR3 contains 12 residues. CDR3 DNA: TGTGCCAGCCAGGGAAAGAGCACTGAAGCTTTCTTT. Its translation is CASQGKSTEAFF. Full variable domain (remainder filled in from reference TRBV2 and TRBJ1-1): EPEVTQTPSHQVTQMGQEVILRCVPISNHLYFYWYRQILGQKVEFLVSFYNNEISEKSEIFDDQFSVERPDGSNFTLKIRSTKLEDSAMYFCASQGKSTEAFFGQGTRLTVV.

The CDR3 sequence is CASSVSSGASTDTQYF. CDR3 in DNA: TGTGCCAGCAGCGTATCTAGCGGGGCTAGCACAGATACGCAGTATTTT. The chain combines TRBV9 with TRBJ2-3, with 9 bases matching TRBD2. Germline values: CDR1 SGDLS, CDR2 YYNGEE. The CDR3 is 16 residues long. J gave up 0 bases and V 1 base, and 3 bases lay outside the gene matches.

This clone came up a few times. DNA of the CDR3: TGTGCCAGCAGCCCTTGGTCAGTTAGCAATCAGCCCCAGCATTTT. Amino acid sequence: CASSPWSVSNQPQHF. The chain has TRBV7-2 and TRBJ1-5; no clear D gene. From germline, CDR1 is SGHTA and CDR2 FQGNSA. Trimming cost V 5 bases and J 0 bases, with 11 bases left between them. The CDR3 extends over 15 amino acids.

This clone appeared a single time. The chain couples TRBV9 to TRBJ2-5, with 8 positions matching TRBD2. This CDR3 is built from 15 residues. V lost 3 bases, J lost 5 bases, and 9 bases stayed unmatched. Germline V CDR1 and CDR2: SGDLS, YYNGEE. The CDR3 is CASSGAGGAGETQYF. CDR3 DNA sequence: TGTGCCAGCAGCGGGGCGGGGGGCGCAGGGGAGACCCAGTACTTC. Full variable domain (missing parts from reference TRBV9 and TRBJ2-5): DSGVTQTPKHLITATGQRVTLRCSPRSGDLSVYWYQQSLDQGLQFLIQYYNGEERAKGNILERFSAQQFPDLHSELNLSSLELGDSALYFCASSGAGGAGETQYFGPGTRLLVL.

This sequence joins TRBV25-1 and TRBJ2-7, with a possible D match to TRBD2 (5 bases). Germline V lookup: CDR1 MGHDK, CDR2 SYGVNS. V lost 5 bases and J lost 0, with 11 bases in between. The CDR3 runs 14 residues. DNA for the CDR3: TGTGCCAGCAGTACGACGGGGAGCTCCTACGAGCAGTACTTC. Protein sequence: CASSTTGSSYEQYF.

This CDR3 is CASSFTQGGLTEAFF. In DNA, the CDR3 is TGTGCCAGCAGCTTTACCCAGGGGGGTTTGACTGAAGCTTTCTTT. The rearrangement joins TRBV5-4 to TRBJ1-1; 7 bases align to TRBD1. The germline CDR1 and CDR2 sequences are SGHNT and YYREEE (reference sequence). J was trimmed by 5 bases and V by 2 bases; bases with no gene match: 9. The CDR3 consists of 15 residues.

This clone occurred once. The V call is TRBV29-1, the J call TRBJ2-1; the match to TRBD2 covers 8 bases. Trimming cost V 4 bases and J 6 bases; bases outside gene matches: 5. This CDR3 comprises 13 residues. Germline V gene data show CDR1 as SQVTM and CDR2 as ANQGSEA. The CDR3 nucleotides read TGCAGCGTTGTAGCGGGGCGACTCAATGAGCAGTTCTTC. Translating it yields CSVVAGRLNEQFF.

The chain combines TRBV12-3 or TRBV12-4 with TRBJ2-1; a possible D gene is TRBD1 (6 bases). This CDR3 spans 13 amino acids. V was pared by 6 bases and J by 10 bases, with 16 bases between. The CDR3 here is CASRLQGFPEQFF. The CDR3 DNA reads TGTGCCAGCAGATTACAGGGCTTCCCCGAGCAGTTCTTC.

This clone showed up just once. The sample contains more than one DNA sequence encoding this CDR3. This chain's CDR3 is CASSLGGNTEAFF. CDR3 sequence (DNA): TGTGCCAGCAGCTTGGGCGGGAACACTGAAGCTTTCTTT. The chain combines TRBV5-4 with TRBJ1-1, with no clear D. V dropped 0 bases and J dropped 1 base, with 4 bases sitting between them. Germline assignment: CDR1 SGHNT and CDR2 YYREEE (reference sequence). The CDR3 has 13 residues.

This sequence joins TRBV4-1 and TRBJ1-4; D is ambiguous. The CDR3 sequence is 14 residues long. V was clipped by 3 bases and J by 7 bases, with 12 bases between them. Germline V lookup: CDR1 MGHRA, CDR2 YSYEKL. Here the CDR3 DNA reads TGCGCCAGCAGCCAGCTAGGACTAGTTGAAAAACTGTTTTTT. It specifies CASSQLGLVEKLFF.

The chain uses TRBV27 and TRBJ1-2; 7 positions agree with TRBD1. The germline gives CDR1 MNHEY, CDR2 SMNVEV (reference sequence). The trim removed 4 bases at V and 0 bases at J, leaving 5 bases unmatched. The CDR3 has 15 amino acids. CDR3 sequence: CASSSLTGTNYGYTF. Here the CDR3 DNA reads TGTGCCAGCAGTTCCCTGACAGGGACTAACTATGGCTACACCTTC.

V is TRBV7-2 and J is TRBJ1-4; maybe TRBD1 (6 bases). The CDR3 spans 13 residues. V lost 5 bases, J lost 6 bases, and 10 bases lay in between. In germline, CDR1 is SGHTA, CDR2 FQGNSA. The CDR3 DNA follows: TGTGCCAGCAGCACGAACAGGGATGAAAAACTGTTTTTT. Amino acids: CASSTNRDEKLFF.

The chain employs TRBV11-3 and TRBJ2-2; D is perhaps TRBD2 (7 bases). The CDR3 has 17 residues. Per germline, CDR1 SGHNT and CDR2 YENEEA. V lost 5 bases, J lost 3 bases, and 19 bases lay in between. CDR3 DNA sequence: TGTGCCAGCAGCCAGGGCGGTCCGGGGGGCGACACCGGGGAGCTGTTTTTT. It specifies CASSQGGPGGDTGELFF.

J is TRBJ1-5 and V is TRBV30; maybe TRBD1 (5 bases). CDR3 length: 13 amino acids. Germline V gene data show CDR1 as GTSNPN and CDR2 as SVGIG (reference sequence). V was clipped by 1 base and J by 3 bases, with 7 bases between them. This chain's CDR3 is CAWSGQNNQPQHF. CDR3 nucleotides: TGTGCCTGGAGTGGACAGAACAATCAGCCCCAGCATTTT.

J is TRBJ2-1 and V is TRBV24-1, with 8 positions matching TRBD1. Trimming removed 3 bases from V and 1 base from J; junction bases left unmatched: 1. Looked up from germline, CDR1 is KGHDR and CDR2 is SFDVKD. The CDR3 runs 15 residues. CDR3 in DNA: TGTGCCACCAGTGATACAGGGGGATCCTACAATGAGCAGTTCTTC. Amino acids: CATSDTGGSYNEQFF.

This chain connects TRBV6-5 to TRBJ2-7; D may be TRBD2 (6 bases). The V gene's germline CDR1 is MNHEY and CDR2 SVGAGI. The CDR3 spans 15 residues. The V end lost 5 bases, the J end lost 7 bases, and 21 bases lay between the germline ends. The CDR3, as DNA: TGTGCCAGCAGTAGAAGTGACGGCCTGGGGGGTGAGCAGTACTTC. As protein: CASSRSDGLGGEQYF.

The V call is TRBV18, the J call TRBJ1-1, with D uncertain. Trimming removed 4 bases at V and 3 bases at J, with 12 bases between. In germline, CDR1 is KGHSH, CDR2 LQKENI. The CDR3 has 14 amino acids. The CDR3 bases are TGTGCCAGCTCACTGGTAGGGAGGGACACTGAAGCTTTCTTT. This translates into CASSLVGRDTEAFF.

The chain links TRBV7-2 to TRBJ1-6; D not resolved. This CDR3 spans 13 amino acids. CDR1 SGHTA and CDR2 FQGNSA come from the germline V gene. The ends were cut back, 4 bases at V and 6 bases at J, with 7 bases in the middle. The chain's CDR3 is CASSSRLNSPLHF. DNA for the CDR3: TGTGCCAGCAGCTCAAGACTTAATTCACCCCTCCACTTT.

V usage is TRBV9 and J usage is TRBJ2-1; 9 nucleotides match TRBD2. V was clipped by 4 bases and J by 3 bases; unmatched bases: 8. The CDR3 is made up of 16 amino acids. CDR1 and CDR2 from the germline V gene are SGDLS and YYNGEE. As DNA, the CDR3 is TGTGCCAGCAGCCCCTTACTGCGGGGGGGCTACAATGAGCAGTTCTTC. Its protein is CASSPLLRGGYNEQFF.

The chain couples TRBV27 to TRBJ1-2; a weak D match, TRBD1 (5 bases). Germline CDR1 MNHEY, CDR2 SMNVEV (reference sequence). V dropped 5 bases and J dropped 2 bases, with 15 bases sitting between them. The CDR3 is 15 residues long. The CDR3 loop reads CASSPPGRANYGYTF. The CDR3 nucleotides are TGTGCCAGCAGTCCCCCGGGCAGGGCGAACTATGGCTACACCTTC.

The chain is built from TRBV10-1 and TRBJ2-7; 8 bases align to TRBD1. Germline CDR1 and CDR2: WNHNN and SYGVQD (reference sequence). This CDR3 has 14 residues. The V segment lost 4 bases and the J segment 6 bases; nucleotides outside the gene matches: 8. The CDR3 region has the DNA TGCGCCAGCAGTGGCCTTGGGCAGGGGGCCGAGCAGTACTTC. Its translation is CASSGLGQGAEQYF.

The chain joins TRBV2 to TRBJ1-5, with a possible D match to TRBD1 (6 bases). Trimming stripped 5 bases from V and 4 bases from J, with 12 bases between. There are 14 residues in the CDR3. In germline, CDR1 is SNHLY, CDR2 FYNNEI. Here the CDR3 DNA reads TGTGCCAGCAGTTCGGACAGAGTTAATCAGCCCCAGCATTTT. Protein product: CASSSDRVNQPQHF.

The chain recombines TRBV19 with TRBJ1-5; tentatively, D is TRBD1 (5 bases). V dropped 5 bases and J dropped 7 bases, with 18 bases sitting between them. The CDR3 has 15 residues. The germline V gene has CDR1 LNHDA and CDR2 SQIVND (reference sequence). Written as DNA, the CDR3 is TGTGCCAGTAGTTCGGGGGGGACGTGGGCCCAGCCCCAGCATTTT. This translates into CASSSGGTWAQPQHF.

The chain uses TRBV2 and TRBJ1-2; D remains unclear. The CDR3 contains 15 residues. Germline CDR1 SNHLY, CDR2 FYNNEI. V was trimmed by 2 bases and J by 4 bases, leaving 14 bases between them. The CDR3 DNA reads as TGTGCCAGCAGTGAAAGTCGGACTGGACCCTATGGCTACACCTTC. This sequence encodes CASSESRTGPYGYTF.

V gene TRBV4-2 combines with J gene TRBJ2-7; 8 bases are shared with TRBD1. The CDR3 is 16 amino acids. Trimming cost V 0 bases and J 2 bases; bases outside gene matches: 6. CDR1 and CDR2 (germline): LGHNA, YNFKEQ. The DNA for the CDR3 is TGTGCCAGCAGCCAAGAGGCATCGACAGGGGCCTACGAGCAGTACTTC. It encodes CASSQEASTGAYEQYF.